The present T cell receptor (beta chain) was sequenced within a study of Ad26.COV2.S vaccination and SARS-CoV-2 variants. About the study: Ad26.COV2.S shots went into the muscle once or twice, 56 days apart.

Per the germline V gene, CDR1 is MGHRA and CDR2 is YSYEKL. CDR3 length: 15 amino acids. V lost 4 bases, J lost 1 base, and 3 bases stayed unmatched. Broader study findings: Following vaccination, spike-specific CD8+ and CD4+ T cell responses reportedly exhibited substantial breadth.

Using immunoSEQ multiplex PCR, the repertoire was profiled, and TCRdb retains in-frame clones only, with some absent. Seen here are approximately 420,000 clones, roughly 90% observed once, and the top ten hold about 3.6%. Stated treatment: over 15 received Ad26.COV2.S at low or high dose, single or two shots; 5 received placebo; per-sample allocation not given. Specimens were obtained on day 63 following the first vaccine or placebo injection. Worth noting for this clone: The antigen remains undetermined.

V is TRBV4-1 and J is TRBJ2-7; 11 bases align to TRBD2. This specimen was peripheral blood, taken in a trial of Ad26.COV2.S vaccine versus placebo. The TCR comes from a person between 18 and 59 years old who received the Ad26.COV2.S COVID-19 vaccine or a placebo. The CDR3, as DNA: TGCGCCAGCAGCCGGCTAGCGGGGGGTTCCTACGAGCAGTACTTC. This codes for CASSRLAGGSYEQYF.